At least ten counts were recorded for the clone carrying this T cell receptor (beta chain). Antigen specificity is unknown. CDR3 regions of TCR beta were amplified from RNA transcripts. HTBI-primed first-round RT-PCR preceded second-round multiplex PCR. MiXCR was run by TCRdb on the multiplex PCR reads, yielding one entry per CDR3 protein. The sample includes roughly 300,000 distinct CDR3 sequences, roughly a sixth seen only once; the top ten take approximately 13%. The source of the sample is a study of Graves' ophthalmopathy and Graves' hyperthyroidism. Whole-study findings and limits: Ophthalmopathy could be told apart from stable hyperthyroidism by a 13-signature model (87.88% sensitivity, about 81% specificity). Blood repertoires reportedly contained most expanded thyroid clonotypes above 0.001 frequency.

The CDR3 sequence is 15 residues long. V dropped 6 bases and J dropped 7; count of bases not matched to a gene: 9. Germline V gives CDR1 MNHEY, CDR2 SVGEGT. This clonotype was sampled from an adult man with Graves' ophthalmopathy. Sample: peripheral blood. The V call is TRBV6-2 or TRBV6-3, the J call TRBJ1-6; 7 nucleotides agree with TRBD1. The CDR3 region is CASRPLGDRNSPLHF. The CDR3 nucleotides are TGTGCCAGCAGACCCCTGGGGGACAGAAATTCACCCCTCCACTTT.